This T cell receptor beta chain emerged from a study of CD4+ T cells in melanoma. Trimming took 0 bases from V and 4 from J, leaving 11 bases between them. Germline V gene sequence: CDR1 SGHRS, CDR2 YFSETQ. The CDR3 spans 16 residues. Study conclusions and caveats: CD8+ T cell, macrophage and B cell function reportedly correlated with neoantigen-specific CD4+ T cells.

A few counts support this clone. Its antigen is unidentified. Here immunoSEQ multiplex PCR was the method, and the copy in TCRdb shows in-frame clones only, minus some. The profile shows about 15,000 clones, about 62% of them singletons. Sequencing was performed on cells from a culture (not recorded whether cultured in vitro). This rearrangement joins TRBV5-1 to TRBJ1-6; D may be TRBD1 (5 bases). The source is a human donor with melanoma. CDR3 in amino acids: CASSLAGARYNSPLHF. The CDR3 DNA sequence: TGCGCCAGCAGCTTGGCCGGGGCGCGGTATAATTCACCCCTCCACTTT.